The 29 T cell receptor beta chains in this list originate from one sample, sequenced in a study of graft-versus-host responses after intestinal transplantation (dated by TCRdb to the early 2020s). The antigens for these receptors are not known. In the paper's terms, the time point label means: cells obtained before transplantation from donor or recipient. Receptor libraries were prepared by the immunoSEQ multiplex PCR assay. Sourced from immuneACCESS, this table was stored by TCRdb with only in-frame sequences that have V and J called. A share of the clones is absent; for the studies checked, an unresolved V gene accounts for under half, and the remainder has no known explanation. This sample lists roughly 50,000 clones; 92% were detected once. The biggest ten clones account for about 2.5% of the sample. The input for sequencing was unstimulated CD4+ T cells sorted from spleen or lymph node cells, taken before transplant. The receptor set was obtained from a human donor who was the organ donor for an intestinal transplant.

The CDR3 reads CASSERTGGNEQFF. The CDR3 DNA is TGTGCCAGCAGTGAAAGGACAGGGGGCAATGAGCAGTTCTTC. The V call is TRBV6-1, the J call TRBJ2-1, with TRBD1 matching over 10 bases. Germline V gives CDR1 MNHNS, CDR2 SASEGT. V shed 2 bases, J shed 6 bases, and the junction held 1 base outside the gene matches. The CDR3 is 14 amino acids.

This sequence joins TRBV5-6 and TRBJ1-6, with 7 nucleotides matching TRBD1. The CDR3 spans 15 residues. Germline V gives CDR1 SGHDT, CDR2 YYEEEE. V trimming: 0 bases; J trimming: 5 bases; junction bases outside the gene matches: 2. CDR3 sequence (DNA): TGTGCCAGCAGCTTGGTGGGACAGCATAATTCACCCCTCCACTTT. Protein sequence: CASSLVGQHNSPLHF.

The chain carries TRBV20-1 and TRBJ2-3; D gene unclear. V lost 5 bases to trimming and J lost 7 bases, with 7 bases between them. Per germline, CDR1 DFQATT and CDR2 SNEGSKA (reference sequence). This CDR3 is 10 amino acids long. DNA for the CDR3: TGCAGTGCTGGCGGTTATACGCAGTATTTT. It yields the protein CSAGGYTQYF.

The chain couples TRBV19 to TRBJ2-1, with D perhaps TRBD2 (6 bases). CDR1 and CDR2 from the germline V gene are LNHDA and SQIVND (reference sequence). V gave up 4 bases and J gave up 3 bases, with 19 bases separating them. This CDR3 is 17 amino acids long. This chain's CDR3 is CASSKRTGTGSYNEQFF. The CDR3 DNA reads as TGTGCCAGTAGTAAAAGAACCGGGACCGGGAGCTACAATGAGCAGTTCTTC.

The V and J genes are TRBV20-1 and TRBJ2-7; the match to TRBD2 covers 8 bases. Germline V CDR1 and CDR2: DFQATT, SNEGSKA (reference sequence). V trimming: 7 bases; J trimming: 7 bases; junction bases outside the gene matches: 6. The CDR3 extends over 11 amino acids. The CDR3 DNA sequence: TGCAGTGAAGAGTCGGGGGGGGAGCAGTACTTC. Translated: CSEESGGEQYF.

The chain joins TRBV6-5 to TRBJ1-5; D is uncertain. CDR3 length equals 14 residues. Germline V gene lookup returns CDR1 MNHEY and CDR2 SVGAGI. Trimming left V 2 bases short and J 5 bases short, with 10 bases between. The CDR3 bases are TGTGCCAGCAGTTACGAGACGGGGTATCAGCCCCAGCATTTT. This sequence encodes CASSYETGYQPQHF.

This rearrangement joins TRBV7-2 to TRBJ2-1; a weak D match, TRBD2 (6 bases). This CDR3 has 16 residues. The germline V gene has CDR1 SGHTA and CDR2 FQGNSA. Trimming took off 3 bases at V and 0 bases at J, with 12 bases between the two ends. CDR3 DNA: TGTGCCAGCAGCTTGGGTGCGGGGAGCTCCTACAATGAGCAGTTCTTC. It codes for CASSLGAGSSYNEQFF.

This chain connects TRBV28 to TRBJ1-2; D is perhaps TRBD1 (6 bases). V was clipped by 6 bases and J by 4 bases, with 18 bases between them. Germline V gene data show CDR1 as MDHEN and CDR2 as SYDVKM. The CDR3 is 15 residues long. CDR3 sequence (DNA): TGTGCCAGCAGAATCTCCTTCGGACAGATCTATGGCTACACCTTC. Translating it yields CASRISFGQIYGYTF.

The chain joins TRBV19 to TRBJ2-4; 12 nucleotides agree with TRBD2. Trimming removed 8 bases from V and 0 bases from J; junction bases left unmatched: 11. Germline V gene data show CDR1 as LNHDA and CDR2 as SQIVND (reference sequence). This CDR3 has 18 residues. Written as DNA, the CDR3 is TGTGCCAGTCAGGACAGCCCGGGACTAGCGGGAGCCAAAAACATTCAGTACTTC. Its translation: CASQDSPGLAGAKNIQYF.

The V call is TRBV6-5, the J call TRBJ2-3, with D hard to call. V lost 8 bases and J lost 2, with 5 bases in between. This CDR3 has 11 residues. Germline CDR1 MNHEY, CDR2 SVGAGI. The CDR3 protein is CASSDTDTQYF. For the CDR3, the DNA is TGTGCCAGCTCCGACACAGATACGCAGTATTTT.

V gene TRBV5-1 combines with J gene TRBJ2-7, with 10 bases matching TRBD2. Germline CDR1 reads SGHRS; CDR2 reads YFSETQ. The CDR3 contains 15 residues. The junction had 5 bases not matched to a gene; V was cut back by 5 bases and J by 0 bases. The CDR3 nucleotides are TGCGCCAGCAGGCCCGGGACTAGCGTCTCCTACGAGCAGTACTTC. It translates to CASRPGTSVSYEQYF.

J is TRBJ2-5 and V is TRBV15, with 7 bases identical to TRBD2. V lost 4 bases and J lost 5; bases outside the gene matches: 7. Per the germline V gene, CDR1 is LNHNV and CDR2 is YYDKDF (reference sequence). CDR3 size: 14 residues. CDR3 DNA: TGTGCCACCAGCAAACGGACTAGTAGGGAGACCCAGTACTTC. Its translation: CATSKRTSRETQYF.

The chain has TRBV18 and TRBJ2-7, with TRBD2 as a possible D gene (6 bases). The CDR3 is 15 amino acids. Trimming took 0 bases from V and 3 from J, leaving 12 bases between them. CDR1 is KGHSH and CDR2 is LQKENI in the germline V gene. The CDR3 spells CASSPPRLGHYEQYF. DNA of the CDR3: TGTGCCAGCTCACCACCCAGACTAGGACACTACGAGCAGTACTTC.

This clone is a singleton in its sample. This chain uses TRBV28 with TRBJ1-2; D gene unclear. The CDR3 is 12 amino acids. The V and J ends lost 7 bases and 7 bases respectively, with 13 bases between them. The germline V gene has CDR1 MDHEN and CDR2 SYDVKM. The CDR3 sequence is CASMPLHSGYTF. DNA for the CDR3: TGTGCCAGCATGCCCCTACATAGTGGCTACACCTTC.

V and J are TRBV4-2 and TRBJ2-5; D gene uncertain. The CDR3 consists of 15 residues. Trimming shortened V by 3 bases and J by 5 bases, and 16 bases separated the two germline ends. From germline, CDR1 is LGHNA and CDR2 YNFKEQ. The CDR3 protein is CASSHPELQFETQYF. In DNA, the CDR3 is TGTGCCAGCAGCCATCCCGAACTTCAATTCGAGACCCAGTACTTC.

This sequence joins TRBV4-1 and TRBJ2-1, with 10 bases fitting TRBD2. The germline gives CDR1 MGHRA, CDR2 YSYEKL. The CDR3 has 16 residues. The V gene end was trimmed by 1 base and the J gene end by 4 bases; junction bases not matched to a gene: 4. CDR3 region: CASSQGLAGLYNEQFF. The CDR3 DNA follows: TGCGCCAGCAGCCAAGGACTAGCGGGTCTGTACAATGAGCAGTTCTTC.

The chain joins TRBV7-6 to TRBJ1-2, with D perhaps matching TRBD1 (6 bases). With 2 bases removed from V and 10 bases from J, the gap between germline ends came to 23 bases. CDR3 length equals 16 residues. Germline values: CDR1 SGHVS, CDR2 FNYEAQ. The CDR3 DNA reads TGTGCCAGCAGCTTAAGGGGAACAGGGCTCATTCAGGACTACACCTTC. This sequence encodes CASSLRGTGLIQDYTF.

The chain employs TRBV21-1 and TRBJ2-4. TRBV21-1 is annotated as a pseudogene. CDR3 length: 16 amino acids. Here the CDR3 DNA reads TGTGCCAGCAGCAAAGGGCCAGCAGTAGCCAAAAACATTCAGTACTTC. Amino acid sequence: CASSKGPAVAKNIQYF.

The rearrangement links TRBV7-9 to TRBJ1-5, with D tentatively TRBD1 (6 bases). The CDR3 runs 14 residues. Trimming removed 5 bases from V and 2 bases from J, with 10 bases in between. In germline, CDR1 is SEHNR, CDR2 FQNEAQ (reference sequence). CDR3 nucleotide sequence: TGTGCCAGCAGCCTAGGGGGGCGCAATCAGCCCCAGCATTTT. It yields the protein CASSLGGRNQPQHF.

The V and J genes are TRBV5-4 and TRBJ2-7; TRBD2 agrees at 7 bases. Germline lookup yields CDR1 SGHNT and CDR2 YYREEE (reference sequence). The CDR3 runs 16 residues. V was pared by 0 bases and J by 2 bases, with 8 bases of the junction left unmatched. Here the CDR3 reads CASSLVYGRHTYEQYF. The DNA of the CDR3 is TGTGCCAGCAGCTTGGTATACGGGAGGCATACCTACGAGCAGTACTTC.

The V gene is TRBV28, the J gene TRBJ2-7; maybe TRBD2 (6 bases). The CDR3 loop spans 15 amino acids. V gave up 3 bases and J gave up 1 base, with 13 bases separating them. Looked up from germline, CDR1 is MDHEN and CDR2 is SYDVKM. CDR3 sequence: CASSFGGSRSYEQYF. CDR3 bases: TGTGCCAGCAGTTTTGGGGGGAGTAGGTCCTACGAGCAGTACTTC.

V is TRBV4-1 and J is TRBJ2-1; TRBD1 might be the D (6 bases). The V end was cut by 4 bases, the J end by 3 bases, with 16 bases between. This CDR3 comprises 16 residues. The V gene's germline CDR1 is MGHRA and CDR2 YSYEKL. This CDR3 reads CASSRNPGHNYNEQFF. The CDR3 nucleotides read TGCGCCAGCAGCCGAAACCCGGGACATAACTACAATGAGCAGTTCTTC.

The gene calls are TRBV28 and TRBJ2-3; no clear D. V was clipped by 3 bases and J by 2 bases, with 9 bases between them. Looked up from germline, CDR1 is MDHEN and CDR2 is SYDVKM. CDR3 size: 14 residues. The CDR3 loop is CASSFRQNTDTQYF. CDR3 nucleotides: TGTGCCAGCAGTTTCCGGCAGAACACAGATACGCAGTATTTT.

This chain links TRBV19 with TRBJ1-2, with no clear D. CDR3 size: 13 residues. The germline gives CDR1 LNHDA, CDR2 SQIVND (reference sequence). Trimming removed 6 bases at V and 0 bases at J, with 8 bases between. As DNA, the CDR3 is TGTGCCAGTAGGGAGACTACTAACTATGGCTACACCTTC. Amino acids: CASRETTNYGYTF. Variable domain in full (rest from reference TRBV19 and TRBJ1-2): DGGITQSPKYLFRKEGQNVTLSCEQNLNHDAMYWYRQDPGQGLRLIYYSQIVNDFQKGDIAEGYSVSREKKESFPLTVTSAQKNPTAFYLCASRETTNYGYTFGSGTRLTVV.

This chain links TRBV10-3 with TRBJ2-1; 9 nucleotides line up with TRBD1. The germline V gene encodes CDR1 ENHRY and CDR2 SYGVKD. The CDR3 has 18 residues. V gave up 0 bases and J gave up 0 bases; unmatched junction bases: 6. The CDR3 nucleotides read TGTGCCATCAGTGAGTCGAAGGGGACAGGGCGCTCCTACAATGAGCAGTTCTTC. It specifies CAISESKGTGRSYNEQFF.

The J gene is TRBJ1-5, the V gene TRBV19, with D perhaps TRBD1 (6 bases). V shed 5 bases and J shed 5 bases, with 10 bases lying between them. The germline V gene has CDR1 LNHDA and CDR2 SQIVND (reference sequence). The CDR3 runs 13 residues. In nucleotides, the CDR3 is TGTGCCAGTAGTTCGACAGGCGATCAGCCCCAGCATTTT. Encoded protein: CASSSTGDQPQHF.

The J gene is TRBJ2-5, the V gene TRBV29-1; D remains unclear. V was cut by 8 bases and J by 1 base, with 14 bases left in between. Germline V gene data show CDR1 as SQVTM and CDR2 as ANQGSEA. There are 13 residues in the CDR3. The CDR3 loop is CSSFDWSQETQYF. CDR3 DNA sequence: TGCAGCTCCTTTGACTGGTCCCAAGAGACCCAGTACTTC.

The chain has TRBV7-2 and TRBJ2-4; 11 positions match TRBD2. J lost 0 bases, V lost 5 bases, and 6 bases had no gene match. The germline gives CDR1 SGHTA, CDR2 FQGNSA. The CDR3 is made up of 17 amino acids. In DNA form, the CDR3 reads TGTGCCAGCAGCCCTAGACTAGCGGGGCTAGCCAAAAACATTCAGTACTTC. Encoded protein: CASSPRLAGLAKNIQYF.

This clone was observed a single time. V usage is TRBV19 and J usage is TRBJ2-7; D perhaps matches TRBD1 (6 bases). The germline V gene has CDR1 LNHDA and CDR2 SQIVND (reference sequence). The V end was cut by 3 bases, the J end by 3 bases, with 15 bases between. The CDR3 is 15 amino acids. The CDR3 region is CASSMGQRVGYEQYF. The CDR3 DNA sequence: TGTGCCAGTAGTATGGGACAAAGGGTCGGCTACGAGCAGTACTTC.